This T cell receptor (beta chain) was captured by sequencing in a study of control samples from healthy donors and cancer patients (dated by TCRdb to 2018 to 2021). Points on this clone: Its antigen remains unidentified. Base qualities are missing; no much larger clone stands one base away.

Clipping removes 8 bases from V and 3 bases from J, with 23 as the unmatched junction base count. The CDR3 measures 19 amino acids from cysteine to phenylalanine. Only the CDR3 part of the read is kept: 57 bases, read in frame from the first base. CDR1 and CDR2 are read off the germline V gene (reference sequence) as MNHEY and SMNVEV. The method behind the library was the immunoSEQ multiplex PCR assay. Not all clones reach the TCRdb copy of this immuneACCESS table, which keeps in-frame sequences only. Checked studies attribute under half of the gap to unresolved V genes and leave the rest unexplained. This sample lists some 150,000 clones; about 91% were detected once. The ten largest clonotypes hold about 3% of the sample.

This TCR was sampled from a man younger than 40 in good health. The sequence is built from TRBV27 and TRBJ2-7, and TRBD1 aligns with 9 junction nucleotides. Sequenced: blood. The nucleotide sequence is TGTGCCAGCCCCCTGCCGGGACAGGGTTTTTCTTCCCTATACTACGAGCAGTACTTC. Its protein reads: CASPLPGQGFSSLYYEQYF.